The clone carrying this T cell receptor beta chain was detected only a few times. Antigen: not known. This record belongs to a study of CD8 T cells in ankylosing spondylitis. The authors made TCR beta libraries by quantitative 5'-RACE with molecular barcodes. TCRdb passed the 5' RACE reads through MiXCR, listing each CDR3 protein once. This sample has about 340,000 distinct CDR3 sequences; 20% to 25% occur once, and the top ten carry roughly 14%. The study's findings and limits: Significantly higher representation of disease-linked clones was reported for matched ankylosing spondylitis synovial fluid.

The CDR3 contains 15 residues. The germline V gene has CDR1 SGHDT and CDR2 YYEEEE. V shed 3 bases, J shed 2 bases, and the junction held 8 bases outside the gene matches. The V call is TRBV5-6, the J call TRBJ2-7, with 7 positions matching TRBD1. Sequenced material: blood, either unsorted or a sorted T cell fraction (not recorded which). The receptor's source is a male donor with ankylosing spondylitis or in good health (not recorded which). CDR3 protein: CASSSPGQQTYEQYF. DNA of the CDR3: TGTGCCAGCAGCTCCCCGGGACAGCAAACCTACGAGCAGTACTTC.